This T cell receptor beta chain comes out of a study of blood T cell repertoires in COVID-19. In the study overall: The United States, Italy and Spain supplied acute and convalescent COVID-19 samples. PBMCs, B-cell-depleted T cells, or T cells were the source of the cDNA or gDNA that made up the material.

Methods used by the authors: Amplification from reference gene primers served as the basis for estimated nucleated cell counts. Produced via immunoSEQ multiplex PCR; TCRdb's table is partial and in-frame only. The V and J calls and clone size are taken from that table; D and trimming were inferred from the DNA. The sample has 200,000 to 250,000 clones, around nine tenths seen once. The receptor was isolated from a man aged 18 to 30 with active or convalescent COVID-19. Sequenced: peripheral blood.

The CDR3 is CASSRSGSYEQYF. As DNA, the CDR3 is TGCGCCAGCAGCCGTAGCGGGTCATACGAGCAGTACTTC. The V and J genes are TRBV5-1 and TRBJ2-7, with 7 bases identical to TRBD2. The CDR3 runs to 13 residues. The V gene's germline CDR1 is SGHRS and CDR2 YFSETQ. Unmatched junction bases numbered 5, after V lost 4 bases and J lost 4 bases.